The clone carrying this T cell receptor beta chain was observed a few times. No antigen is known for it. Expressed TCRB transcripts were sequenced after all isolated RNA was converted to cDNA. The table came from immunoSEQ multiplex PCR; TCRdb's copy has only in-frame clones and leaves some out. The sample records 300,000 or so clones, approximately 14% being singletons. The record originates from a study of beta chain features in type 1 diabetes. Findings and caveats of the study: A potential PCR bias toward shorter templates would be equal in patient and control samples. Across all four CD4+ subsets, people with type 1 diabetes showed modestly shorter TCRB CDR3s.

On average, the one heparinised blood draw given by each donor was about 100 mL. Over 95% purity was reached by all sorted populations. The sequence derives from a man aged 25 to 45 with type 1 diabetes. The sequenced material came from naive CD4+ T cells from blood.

This CDR3 is CSAPFYYEQYF. The CDR3 nucleotides are TGCAGTGCTCCGTTCTACTACGAGCAGTACTTC. The chain has TRBV20-1 and TRBJ2-7, with unresolved D. The CDR3 runs to 11 residues. Between the trimmed V and J ends, which lost 5 bases and 3 bases, there was a span of 8 bases. The germline V gene encodes CDR1 DFQATT and CDR2 SNEGSKA (reference sequence).